These 25 T cell receptor beta chains were sequenced from one sample in a study of blood T cell repertoires in COVID-19. Sequencing was performed with immunoSEQ multiplex PCR; in TCRdb, only in-frame clones are kept and a portion is missing. The sample has some 100,000 clones; roughly 80% are singletons. Sequencing was carried out using peripheral blood. The source of these receptors is an older man with acute or convalescent COVID-19.

The chain couples TRBV18 to TRBJ2-1; TRBD1 matches 9 bases. The junction had 9 bases not matched to a gene; V was cut back by 5 bases and J by 7 bases. This CDR3 contains 15 residues. Germline values: CDR1 KGHSH, CDR2 LQKENI. The CDR3 protein is CASSTGQGRGNEQFF. The CDR3 nucleotides are TGTGCCAGCTCAACCGGACAGGGGCGAGGGAATGAGCAGTTCTTC.

This clone was counted only a few times. This rearrangement joins TRBV28 to TRBJ2-5; 8 bases fit TRBD2. Per the germline V gene, CDR1 is MDHEN and CDR2 is SYDVKM. J lost 1 base, V lost 6 bases, and 7 bases had no gene match. This CDR3 contains 15 residues. CDR3 sequence reads: CASSRSGITQETQYF. The CDR3, as DNA: TGTGCCAGCAGCCGTAGCGGGATTACCCAAGAGACCCAGTACTTC.

The V and J genes are TRBV14 and TRBJ2-2; TRBD2 matches at 11 bases. CDR3 length: 18 residues. Germline V CDR1 and CDR2: SGHDN, FVKESK. Germline trimming cut 3 bases from V and 0 bases from J; bases unmatched to any gene: 6. The CDR3 DNA is TGTGCCAGCAGCCAGTTTGGGACTAGCGGAGCGAACACCGGGGAGCTGTTTTTT. Encoded protein: CASSQFGTSGANTGELFF.

The V and J genes are TRBV30 and TRBJ2-7; TRBD2 agrees at 8 bases. This CDR3 has 13 amino acids. From germline, CDR1 is GTSNPN and CDR2 SVGIG (reference sequence). V shed 2 bases, J shed 9 bases, and the junction held 9 bases outside the gene matches. The CDR3 loop reads CAWSPAQRERQYF. The CDR3 DNA is TGTGCCTGGAGTCCGGCCCAGCGGGAGAGGCAGTACTTC. Filled out from reference TRBV30 and TRBJ2-7, the complete variable domain reads SQTIHQWPATLVQPVGSPLSLECTVEGTSNPNLYWYRQAAGRGLQLLFYSVGIGQISSEVPQNLSASRPQDRQFILSSKKLLLSDSGFYLCAWSPAQRERQYFGPGTRLTVT.

This sequence joins TRBV28 and TRBJ1-5; D may be TRBD1 (6 bases). The CDR3 sequence is 15 residues long. V lost 2 bases, J lost 1 base, and 9 bases lay in between. CDR1 and CDR2 from the germline V gene are MDHEN and SYDVKM. The CDR3 coding sequence is TGTGCCAGCAGTTTAGCTCAGGGGAGCAATCAGCCCCAGCATTTT. Its translation is CASSLAQGSNQPQHF.

Only one count was recorded for this clone. The rearrangement links TRBV5-4 to TRBJ2-2; TRBD2 might be the D (6 bases). Germline V gene data show CDR1 as SGHNT and CDR2 as YYREEE (reference sequence). The CDR3 is 15 residues long. Deletions cut 0 bases from V and 5 bases from J, with 11 bases between. CDR3 sequence (DNA): TGTGCCAGCAGCTTGGAGCAGGGAGGTACCGGGGAGCTGTTTTTT. Its protein product is CASSLEQGGTGELFF.

The gene calls are TRBV19 and TRBJ1-1; no clear D gene. The CDR3 consists of 18 residues. V was shortened by 1 base and J by 2 bases, with 20 bases between the two germline ends. The V gene's germline CDR1 is LNHDA and CDR2 SQIVND (reference sequence). CDR3 DNA: TGTGCCAGTAGTATAGTGGGCTACCCGATCGGAGGAAACACTGAAGCTTTCTTT. This codes for CASSIVGYPIGGNTEAFF. The full variable domain, completed using reference TRBV19 and TRBJ1-1, is DGGITQSPKYLFRKEGQNVTLSCEQNLNHDAMYWYRQDPGQGLRLIYYSQIVNDFQKGDIAEGYSVSREKKESFPLTVTSAQKNPTAFYLCASSIVGYPIGGNTEAFFGQGTRLTVV.

The chain carries TRBV5-1 and TRBJ2-7; 9 nucleotides line up with TRBD1. The CDR3 contains 18 residues. V shed 0 bases and J 3 bases; nucleotides not matched to a gene: 13. Germline lookup yields CDR1 SGHRS and CDR2 YFSETQ. CDR3 sequence reads: CASSLDLTGTGRDYEQYF. CDR3 bases: TGCGCCAGCAGCTTGGACCTGACCGGGACAGGGAGAGACTACGAGCAGTACTTC.

The gene calls are TRBV3-1 (or the pseudogene TRBV3-2) and TRBJ1-1; no firm D call. The length of the CDR3 is 13 residues. Deletions cut 0 bases from V and 3 bases from J, with 5 bases between. Germline V CDR1 and CDR2: LGHDT, YNNKEL (reference sequence). The CDR3 reads CASSQDLDTEAFF. The CDR3 coding sequence is TGTGCCAGCAGCCAAGATCTCGACACTGAAGCTTTCTTT.

A few counts support this clone. This sequence joins TRBV6-2 or TRBV6-3 and TRBJ2-2; TRBD1 matches at 8 bases. Trimming removed 2 bases from V and 4 bases from J; junction bases left unmatched: 9. Germline lookup yields CDR1 MNHEY and CDR2 SVGEGT. CDR3 length: 17 amino acids. The CDR3 DNA is TGTGCCAGCAGTTACCTTGACAGGGGCCGTGGCACCGGGGAGCTGTTTTTT. Amino acid sequence: CASSYLDRGRGTGELFF.

In its sample, this clone was seen once. CDR3 sequence reads: CASSTRQGNYGYTF. The CDR3 DNA reads TGTGCCAGCAGCACCCGACAGGGGAACTATGGCTACACCTTC. This chain links TRBV7-9 with TRBJ1-2, with TRBD1 identical over 8 bases. CDR1 and CDR2 from the germline V gene are SEHNR and FQNEAQ (reference sequence). The CDR3 spans 14 residues. The V gene end was trimmed by 5 bases and the J gene end by 2 bases; junction bases not matched to a gene: 4. Combining the CDR3 with reference TRBV7-9 and TRBJ1-2 gives the whole variable domain DTGVSQNPRHKITKRGQNVTFRCDPISEHNRLYWYRQTLGQGPEFLTYFQNEAQLEKSRLLSDRFSAERPKGSFSTLEIQRTEQGDSAMYLCASSTRQGNYGYTFGSGTRLTVV.

The CDR3 DNA follows: TGTGCCAGCAGATTTGGACAGGGGGAGTACCAGCCCCAGCATTTT. The encoded protein is CASRFGQGEYQPQHF. J is TRBJ1-5 and V is TRBV2; the match to TRBD1 covers 10 bases. The CDR3 is 15 residues long. The germline gives CDR1 SNHLY, CDR2 FYNNEI. Unmatched junction bases numbered 9, after V lost 6 bases and J lost 7 bases.

The chain joins TRBV30 to TRBJ1-3; D might be TRBD1 (5 bases). The V end lost 3 bases, the J end lost 9 bases, and 12 bases lay between the germline ends. Germline V gene sequence: CDR1 GTSNPN, CDR2 SVGIG (reference sequence). CDR3 length equals 12 residues. CDR3 residues: CAWRAQVGTIYF. For the CDR3, the DNA is TGTGCCTGGAGGGCACAGGTAGGCACCATATATTTT.

This chain joins TRBV19 and TRBJ2-1, with 10 bases aligning to TRBD2. The CDR3 is 15 amino acids. Losses at the gene ends were 3 bases for V and 7 bases for J; bases not matched to a gene: 6. Germline CDR1 reads LNHDA; CDR2 reads SQIVND (reference sequence). In DNA, the CDR3 is TGTGCCAGTAGTATCCGTCTAGCGGGAGCGAATGAGCAGTTCTTC. Protein product: CASSIRLAGANEQFF.

A single count supports this clone. V and J are TRBV2 and TRBJ1-4, with 8 bases matching TRBD1. This CDR3 spans 15 amino acids. In germline, CDR1 is SNHLY, CDR2 FYNNEI. With 6 bases clipped from V and 8 bases from J, the junction kept 11 bases outside the gene matches. The DNA of the CDR3 is TGTGCCAGCAGGGATCCGGGACAGGTCGGCGAAAAACTGTTTTTT. As protein: CASRDPGQVGEKLFF.

The chain has TRBV7-6 and TRBJ2-2, with D perhaps matching TRBD1 (6 bases). The CDR3 sequence is 16 residues long. The V end was cut by 5 bases, the J end by 0 bases, with 13 bases between. Per the germline V gene, CDR1 is SGHVS and CDR2 is FNYEAQ. DNA of the CDR3: TGTGCCAGCAGCACCGGACAGAAGACGAACACCGGGGAGCTGTTTTTT. It translates to CASSTGQKTNTGELFF.

The chain couples TRBV5-1 to TRBJ2-1; 8 nucleotides align to TRBD2. The germline gives CDR1 SGHRS, CDR2 YFSETQ. The junction had 11 bases not matched to a gene; V was cut back by 4 bases and J by 8 bases. The CDR3 totals 15 residues. The CDR3 DNA reads as TGCGCCAGCAGCGATACTAGCGCGGGGGGTGATGAGCAGTTCTTC. Its translation is CASSDTSAGGDEQFF.

The chain couples TRBV24-1 to TRBJ2-1; D may be TRBD1 (5 bases). Trimming cost V 5 bases and J 12 bases, with 16 bases left between them. The CDR3 runs 13 residues. The germline gives CDR1 KGHDR, CDR2 SFDVKD. Written as DNA, the CDR3 is TGTGCCACCAGTGTCTCGTCAGGGTTAGGGCAGTTCTTC. Translating it yields CATSVSSGLGQFF.

This clone came up once. The chain has TRBV6-5 and TRBJ2-7, with 10 bases fitting TRBD2. The V gene end was trimmed by 7 bases and the J gene end by 2 bases; junction bases not matched to a gene: 8. Germline V gene data show CDR1 as MNHEY and CDR2 as SVGAGI. The CDR3 runs 15 residues. Here the CDR3 reads CASTARLAGAYEQYF. The CDR3 nucleotides read TGTGCCAGCACTGCCCGACTAGCGGGTGCCTACGAGCAGTACTTC.

V is TRBV5-6 and J is TRBJ2-7; TRBD1 is a possible D gene (7 bases). Germline V gives CDR1 SGHDT, CDR2 YYEEEE. The germline V and J ends were trimmed by 0 bases and 3 bases, with 13 bases remaining between them. The CDR3 has 15 residues. CDR3 amino acids: CASSLEGQGGYEQYF. CDR3 coding DNA: TGTGCCAGCAGCTTGGAGGGGCAGGGGGGCTACGAGCAGTACTTC.

The chain carries TRBV3-1 (or the pseudogene TRBV3-2) and TRBJ2-1, with 10 bases aligning to TRBD2. CDR1 and CDR2 (germline): LGHDT, YNNKEL (reference sequence). V dropped 6 bases and J dropped 2; count of bases not matched to a gene: 4. CDR3 length equals 15 residues. The CDR3 DNA follows: TGTGCCAGCAGTCAGAGCGGGAGGGCCTACAATGAGCAGTTCTTC. Translation gives CASSQSGRAYNEQFF.

The rearrangement links TRBV18 to TRBJ2-1; the D gene is possibly TRBD1 (6 bases). V was trimmed by 3 bases and J by 8 bases, leaving 14 bases between them. Germline lookup yields CDR1 KGHSH and CDR2 LQKENI. The CDR3 extends over 14 amino acids. CDR3 sequence reads: CASSPNRVLDEQFF. CDR3 sequence (DNA): TGTGCCAGCTCACCTAACAGGGTTCTGGATGAGCAGTTCTTC.

This sequence joins TRBV30 and TRBJ2-6; tentative D call: TRBD2 (5 bases). V was clipped by 6 bases and J by 0 bases, with 15 bases between them. The CDR3 length is 16 residues. From germline, CDR1 is GTSNPN and CDR2 SVGIG (reference sequence). CDR3 sequence reads: CACLPRGNSGANVLTF. In nucleotides, the CDR3 is TGTGCCTGTCTACCTCGGGGTAACTCTGGGGCCAACGTCCTGACTTTC.

The V and J genes are TRBV6-5 and TRBJ1-1; TRBD1 is a possible D gene (5 bases). V was clipped by 0 bases and J by 3 bases, with 11 bases between them. The CDR3 sequence is 15 residues long. Germline loops: CDR1 MNHEY, CDR2 SVGAGI. The DNA for the CDR3 is TGTGCCAGCAGTTACTCAGGCAGGGCGGACACTGAAGCTTTCTTT. Protein: CASSYSGRADTEAFF.

This clone was detected only once. The chain recombines TRBV19 with TRBJ1-1; weak D call: TRBD1 (5 bases). Germline assignment: CDR1 LNHDA and CDR2 SQIVND (reference sequence). Trimming stripped 3 bases from V and 6 bases from J, with 8 bases between. The CDR3 runs to 12 residues. The CDR3 protein is CASSIGGAEAFF. CDR3 DNA: TGTGCCAGTAGTATTGGGGGGGCTGAAGCTTTCTTT.